The 10 T cell receptor beta chains below were found in one sample sequenced in a study of blood T cell repertoires in COVID-19. Libraries were prepared by immunoSEQ multiplex PCR; TCRdb keeps only in-frame clonotypes and omits some of them. The sample has 40,000 or so clones; 88% are singletons. Sequencing was performed on peripheral blood. The origin of the receptors is a human donor in a cohort sampled during active COVID-19.

V gene TRBV6-5 combines with J gene TRBJ2-5, with a tentative D call TRBD2 (6 bases). V gave up 1 base and J gave up 4 bases, with 10 bases separating them. This CDR3 spans 14 amino acids. From germline, CDR1 is MNHEY and CDR2 SVGAGI. The DNA of the CDR3 is TGTGCCAGCAGTTACTTGACTAGTCCAGAGACCCAGTACTTC. Protein sequence: CASSYLTSPETQYF.

The chain carries TRBV6-5 and TRBJ2-1; D is perhaps TRBD1 (5 bases). The ends were cut back, 8 bases at V and 1 base at J, with 12 bases in the middle. CDR1 and CDR2 from the germline V gene are MNHEY and SVGAGI. The CDR3 extends over 14 amino acids. In DNA, the CDR3 is TGTGCCAGCCGATACGACAGTTCCTACAATGAGCAGTTCTTC. It specifies CASRYDSSYNEQFF.

V is TRBV9 and J is TRBJ1-3, with TRBD1 as a possible D gene (5 bases). V dropped 4 bases and J dropped 6 bases, with 17 bases sitting between them. This CDR3 spans 15 amino acids. CDR1 is SGDLS and CDR2 is YYNGEE in the germline V gene. This chain's CDR3 is CASSLSGGEENTIYF. The CDR3 DNA is TGTGCCAGCAGCCTCTCCGGAGGGGAGGAAAACACCATATATTTT. The full variable domain, completed using reference TRBV9 and TRBJ1-3, is DSGVTQTPKHLITATGQRVTLRCSPRSGDLSVYWYQQSLDQGLQFLIQYYNGEERAKGNILERFSAQQFPDLHSELNLSSLELGDSALYFCASSLSGGEENTIYFGEGSWLTVV.

This chain links TRBV5-1 with TRBJ2-6; tentatively, D is TRBD2 (6 bases). The CDR3 consists of 16 residues. The V end lost 5 bases, the J end lost 0 bases, and 12 bases lay between the germline ends. Per germline, CDR1 SGHRS and CDR2 YFSETQ. DNA of the CDR3: TGCGCCAGCAGGCGGGGCAAAACCTCTGGGGCCAACGTCCTGACTTTC. It specifies CASRRGKTSGANVLTF.

The J gene is TRBJ2-3, the V gene TRBV9; D is ambiguous. Per the germline V gene, CDR1 is SGDLS and CDR2 is YYNGEE. The CDR3 has 15 residues. V dropped 0 bases and J dropped 0 bases, with 8 bases sitting between them. CDR3 residues: CASSVAIASTDTQYF. CDR3 coding DNA: TGTGCCAGCAGCGTAGCTATCGCTAGCACAGATACGCAGTATTTT.

V and J are TRBV7-2 and TRBJ2-1; D perhaps matches TRBD2 (6 bases). The CDR3 contains 14 residues. Trimming took 3 bases from V and 9 from J, leaving 15 bases between them. CDR1 is SGHTA and CDR2 is FQGNSA in the germline V gene. The CDR3 region is CASSFNTGESEQFF. The CDR3 bases are TGTGCCAGCAGCTTTAACACGGGGGAGAGTGAGCAGTTCTTC.

The chain joins TRBV5-1 to TRBJ1-1, with a weak D call TRBD1 (5 bases). Germline loops: CDR1 SGHRS, CDR2 YFSETQ. V was trimmed by 4 bases and J by 1 base, leaving 8 bases between them. CDR3 length: 13 residues. DNA of the CDR3: TGCGCCAGCAGCACAACAGGGAACACTGAAGCTTTCTTT. As protein: CASSTTGNTEAFF.

The V gene is TRBV5-1, the J gene TRBJ2-2; TRBD1 is a possible D gene (6 bases). CDR1 and CDR2 (germline): SGHRS, YFSETQ. The CDR3 extends over 15 amino acids. The V and J ends lost 4 bases and 3 bases respectively, with 13 bases between them. In DNA form, the CDR3 reads TGCGCCAGCAGCCTACGGACAGACGACACCGGGGAGCTGTTTTTT. Protein sequence: CASSLRTDDTGELFF.

This chain connects TRBV6-5 to TRBJ1-5; a possible D gene is TRBD1 (6 bases). CDR1 MNHEY and CDR2 SVGAGI come from the germline V gene. The V end was cut by 6 bases, the J end by 12 bases, with 12 bases between. The CDR3 spans 11 residues. CDR3 nucleotides: TGTGCCAGCAGGAATTCGGACAGCCAGCATTTT. This gives the protein CASRNSDSQHF.

The chain employs TRBV10-3 and TRBJ1-1; no firm D call. The ends were cut back, 5 bases at V and 4 bases at J, with 8 bases in the middle. Per germline, CDR1 ENHRY and CDR2 SYGVKD. CDR3 length: 12 amino acids. The CDR3 here is CAISPEGTEAFF. As DNA, the CDR3 is TGTGCCATCAGTCCAGAGGGCACTGAAGCTTTCTTT.